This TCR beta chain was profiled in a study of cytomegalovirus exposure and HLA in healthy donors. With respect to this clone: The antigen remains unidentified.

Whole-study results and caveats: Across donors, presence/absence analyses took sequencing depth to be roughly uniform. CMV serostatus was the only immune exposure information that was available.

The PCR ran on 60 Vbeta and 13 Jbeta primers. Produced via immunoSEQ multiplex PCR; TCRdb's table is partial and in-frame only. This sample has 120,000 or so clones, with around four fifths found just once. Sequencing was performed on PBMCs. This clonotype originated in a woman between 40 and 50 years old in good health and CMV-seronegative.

CDR3 bases: TGTGCCAGCTCACCGCGACCGGGACAGCAAGAGACCCAGTACTTC. Translated: CASSPRPGQQETQYF. The chain uses TRBV18 and TRBJ2-5; 7 bases line up with TRBD1. This CDR3 has 15 residues. V was clipped by 3 bases and J by 2 bases; unmatched bases: 6. Per the germline V gene, CDR1 is KGHSH and CDR2 is LQKENI.